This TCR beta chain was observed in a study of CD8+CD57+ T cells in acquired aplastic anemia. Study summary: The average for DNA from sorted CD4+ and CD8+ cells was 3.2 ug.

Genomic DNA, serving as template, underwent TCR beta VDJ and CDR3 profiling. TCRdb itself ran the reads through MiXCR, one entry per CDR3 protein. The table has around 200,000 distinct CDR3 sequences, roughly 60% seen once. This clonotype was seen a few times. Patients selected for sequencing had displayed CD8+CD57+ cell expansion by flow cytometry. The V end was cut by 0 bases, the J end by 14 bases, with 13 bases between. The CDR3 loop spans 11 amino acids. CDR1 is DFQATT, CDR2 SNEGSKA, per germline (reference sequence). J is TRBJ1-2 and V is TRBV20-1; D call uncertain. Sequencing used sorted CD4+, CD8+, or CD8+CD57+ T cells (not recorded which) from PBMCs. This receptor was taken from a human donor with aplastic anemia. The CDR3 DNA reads TGCAGTGCTAGAGATCTCACCTCCGCAACCTTC. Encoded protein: CSARDLTSATF.